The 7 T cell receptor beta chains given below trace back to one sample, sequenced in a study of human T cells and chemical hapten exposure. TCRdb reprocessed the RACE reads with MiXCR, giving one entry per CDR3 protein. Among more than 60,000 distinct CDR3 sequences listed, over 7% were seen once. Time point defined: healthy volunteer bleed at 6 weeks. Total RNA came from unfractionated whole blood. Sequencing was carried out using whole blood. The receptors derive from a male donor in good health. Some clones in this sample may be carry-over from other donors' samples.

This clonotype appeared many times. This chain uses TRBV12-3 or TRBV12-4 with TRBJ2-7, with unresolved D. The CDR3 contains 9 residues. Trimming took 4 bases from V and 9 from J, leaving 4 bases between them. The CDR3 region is CASSSPQYF. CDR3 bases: TGTGCCAGCAGTTCTCCGCAGTACTTC.

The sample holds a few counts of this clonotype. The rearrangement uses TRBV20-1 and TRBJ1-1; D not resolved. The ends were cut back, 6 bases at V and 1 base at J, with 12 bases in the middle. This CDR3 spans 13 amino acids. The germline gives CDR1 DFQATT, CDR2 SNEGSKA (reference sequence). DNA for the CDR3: TGCAGTGCACTTGGACGGAAGAACACTGAAGCTTTCTTT. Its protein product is CSALGRKNTEAFF.

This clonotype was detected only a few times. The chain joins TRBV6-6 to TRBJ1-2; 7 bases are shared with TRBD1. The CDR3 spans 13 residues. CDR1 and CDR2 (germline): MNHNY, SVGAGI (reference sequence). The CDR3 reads CATGVDMDYGYTF. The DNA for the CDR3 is TGTGCTACAGGGGTGGATATGGACTATGGCTACACCTTC.

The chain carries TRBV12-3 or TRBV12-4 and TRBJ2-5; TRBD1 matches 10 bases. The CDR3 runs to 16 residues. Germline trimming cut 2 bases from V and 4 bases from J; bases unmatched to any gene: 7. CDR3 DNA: TGTGCCAGCAGTTTATCCCGGACAGGGGGAGGAGAGACCCAGTACTTC. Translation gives CASSLSRTGGGETQYF.

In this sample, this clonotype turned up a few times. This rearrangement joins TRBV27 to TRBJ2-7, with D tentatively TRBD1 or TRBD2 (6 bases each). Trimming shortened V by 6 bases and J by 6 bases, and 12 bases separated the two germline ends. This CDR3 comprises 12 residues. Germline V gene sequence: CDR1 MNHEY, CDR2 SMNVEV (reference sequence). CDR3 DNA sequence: TGTGCCAGCAGGTCGGGGGCAACCGAGCAGTACTTC. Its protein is CASRSGATEQYF.

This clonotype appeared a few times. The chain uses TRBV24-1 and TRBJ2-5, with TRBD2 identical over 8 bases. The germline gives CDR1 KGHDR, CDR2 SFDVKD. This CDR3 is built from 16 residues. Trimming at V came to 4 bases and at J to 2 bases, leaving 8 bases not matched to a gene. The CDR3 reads CATSDTREVGQETQYF. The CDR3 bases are TGTGCCACCAGTGACACGCGGGAGGTAGGACAAGAGACCCAGTACTTC.

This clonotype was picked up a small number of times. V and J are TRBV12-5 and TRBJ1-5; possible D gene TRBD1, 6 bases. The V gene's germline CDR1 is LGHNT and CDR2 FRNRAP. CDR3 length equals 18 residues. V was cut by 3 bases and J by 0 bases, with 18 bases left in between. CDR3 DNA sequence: TGTGCTAGTGGTTTTCACCCGGGGGACACCTATAGCAATCAGCCCCAGCATTTT. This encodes CASGFHPGDTYSNQPQHF.